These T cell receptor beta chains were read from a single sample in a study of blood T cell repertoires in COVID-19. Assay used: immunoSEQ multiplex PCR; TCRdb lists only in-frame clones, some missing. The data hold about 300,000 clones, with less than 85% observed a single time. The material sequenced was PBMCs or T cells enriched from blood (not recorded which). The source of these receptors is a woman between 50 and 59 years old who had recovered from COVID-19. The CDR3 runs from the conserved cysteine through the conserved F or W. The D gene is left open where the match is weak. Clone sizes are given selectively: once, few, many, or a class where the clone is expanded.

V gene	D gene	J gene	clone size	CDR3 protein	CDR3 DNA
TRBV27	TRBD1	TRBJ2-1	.	CASSSGTDHTYNEQFF	TGTGCCAGCAGTTCTGGGACAGACCATACCTACAATGAGCAGTTCTTC
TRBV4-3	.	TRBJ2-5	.	CASSPRAGEETQYF	TGCGCCAGCAGCCCGAGGGCAGGGGAAGAGACCCAGTACTTC
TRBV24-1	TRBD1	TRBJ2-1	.	CATGGTGVPNEQFF	TGTGCCACCGGGGGGACAGGGGTTCCAAATGAGCAGTTCTTC
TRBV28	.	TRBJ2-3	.	CASSLLRTDTQYF	TGTGCCAGCAGTTTGCTCAGAACAGATACGCAGTATTTT
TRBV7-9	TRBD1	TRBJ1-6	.	CASSPRTGQGISPLHF	TGTGCCAGCAGCCCCCGGACAGGACAGGGAATTTCACCCCTCCACTTT
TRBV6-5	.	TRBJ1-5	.	CASSPRGQAMQPQHF	TGTGCCAGCAGTCCCCGTGGGCAGGCGATGCAGCCCCAGCATTTT
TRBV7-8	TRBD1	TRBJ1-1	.	CASTQGVFNTEAFF	TGTGCCAGCACCCAGGGGGTCTTCAACACTGAAGCTTTCTTT
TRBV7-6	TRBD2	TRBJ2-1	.	CASSIGGSGRPLNEQFF	TGTGCCAGCAGCATCGGCGGTAGCGGGAGGCCCCTAAATGAGCAGTTCTTC
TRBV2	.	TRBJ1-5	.	CASSEGGNNQPQHF	TGTGCCAGCAGTGAGGGAGGTAACAATCAGCCCCAGCATTTT
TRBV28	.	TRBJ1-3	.	CASSLPRSGGNTIYF	TGTGCCAGCAGTTTACCCCGTAGCGGTGGAAACACCATATATTTT
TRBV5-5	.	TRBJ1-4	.	CASSFFLSGDRANEKLFF	TGTGCCAGCAGCTTTTTTCTATCAGGGGATCGGGCTAATGAAAAACTGTTTTTT
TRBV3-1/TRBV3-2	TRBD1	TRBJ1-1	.	CASSQEDRGGPEAFF	TGTGCCAGCAGCCAGGAAGACAGGGGAGGGCCTGAAGCTTTCTTT
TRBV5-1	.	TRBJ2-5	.	CASSGSYRVRETQYF	TGCGCCAGCAGCGGTTCCTACAGGGTCAGAGAGACCCAGTACTTC
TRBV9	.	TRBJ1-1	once	CASSARGTRGSEAFF	TGTGCCAGCAGCGCCAGGGGCACCCGGGGTAGTGAAGCTTTCTTT
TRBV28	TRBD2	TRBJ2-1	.	CASSPGLAGGLREQFF	TGTGCCAGCTCGCCGGGACTAGCGGGGGGGCTTCGGGAGCAGTTCTTC
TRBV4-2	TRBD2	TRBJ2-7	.	CASSQGISGVSYEQYF	TGTGCCAGCAGCCAAGGGATTAGCGGGGTTTCTTACGAGCAGTACTTC
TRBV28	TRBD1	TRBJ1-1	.	CASSRRGLGTEAFF	TGTGCCAGCAGCCGCAGGGGGCTGGGCACTGAAGCTTTCTTT
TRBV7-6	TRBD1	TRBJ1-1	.	CASSFQTQGAVTEAFF	TGTGCCAGCAGCTTCCAAACACAGGGGGCCGTCACTGAAGCTTTCTTT
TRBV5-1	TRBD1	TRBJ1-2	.	CASSFGTVGYGYTF	TGCGCCAGCAGCTTCGGGACAGTCGGCTATGGCTACACCTTC
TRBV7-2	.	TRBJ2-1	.	CASSMEATGGNEQFF	TGTGCCAGCAGCATGGAGGCGACCGGGGGCAATGAGCAGTTCTTC
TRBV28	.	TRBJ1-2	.	CASSTPGVGGYTF	TGTGCCAGCAGTACCCCAGGGGTGGGGGGCTACACCTTC
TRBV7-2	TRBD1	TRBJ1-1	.	CASSESGGEAFF	TGTGCCAGCAGCGAGTCAGGGGGCGAAGCTTTCTTT
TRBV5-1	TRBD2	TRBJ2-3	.	CASALAGGGTDTQYF	TGCGCCAGCGCCTTAGCGGGGGGGGGCACAGATACGCAGTATTTT
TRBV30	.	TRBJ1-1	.	CAWAGLISEAFF	TGTGCCTGGGCAGGGTTGATCTCTGAAGCTTTCTTT
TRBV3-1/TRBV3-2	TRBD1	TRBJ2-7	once	CASSQASGTGVHEQYF	TGTGCCAGCAGCCAAGCCTCCGGGACAGGGGTCCACGAGCAGTACTTC
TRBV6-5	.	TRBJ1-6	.	CASSSPGSPNSPLHF	TGTGCCAGCAGTTCTCCGGGATCTCCAAATTCACCCCTCCACTTT
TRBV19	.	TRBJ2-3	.	CASSPTGVRFTDTQYF	TGTGCCAGTAGCCCAACGGGAGTTCGGTTCACAGATACGCAGTATTTT
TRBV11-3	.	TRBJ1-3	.	CASSSGGNTIYF	TGTGCCAGCAGCTCAGGGGGAAACACCATATATTTT
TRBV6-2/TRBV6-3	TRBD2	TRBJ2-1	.	CASSKLRLAGDNEQFF	TGTGCCAGCAGTAAACTCCGACTAGCGGGCGACAATGAGCAGTTCTTC
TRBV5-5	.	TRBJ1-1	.	CASSLEGVTEAFF	TGTGCCAGCAGCTTGGAGGGGGTGACTGAAGCTTTCTTT
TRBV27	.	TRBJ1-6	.	CASSKDRANSPLHF	TGTGCCAGCAGTAAGGACAGAGCTAATTCACCCCTCCACTTT
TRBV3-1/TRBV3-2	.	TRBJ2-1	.	CASSQDYGQRYNEQFF	TGTGCCAGCAGCCAAGATTACGGACAGAGATACAATGAGCAGTTCTTC
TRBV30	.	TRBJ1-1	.	CAWSGEGTEAFF	TGTGCCTGGAGTGGGGAGGGGACTGAAGCTTTCTTT
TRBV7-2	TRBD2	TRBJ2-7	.	CASSLVLAAREQYF	TGTGCCAGCAGCTTAGTACTAGCGGCTCGCGAGCAGTACTTC
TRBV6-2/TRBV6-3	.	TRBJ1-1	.	CASSSLNMNTEAFF	TGTGCCAGCAGTTCCCTCAACATGAACACTGAAGCTTTCTTT
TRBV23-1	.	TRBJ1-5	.	CASSHLPRGNQPQHF	TGCGCCAGCAGTCACCTCCCCAGGGGCAATCAGCCCCAGCATTTT
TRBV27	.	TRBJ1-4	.	CASSPQRSRQSNEKLFF	TGTGCCAGCAGTCCCCAGAGGAGCCGGCAAAGTAATGAAAAACTGTTTTTT
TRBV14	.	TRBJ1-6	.	CASSGGTANSPLHF	TGTGCCAGCAGCGGGGGGACTGCTAATTCACCCCTCCACTTT
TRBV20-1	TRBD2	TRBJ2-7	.	CSASYSSGNYEQYF	TGCAGTGCTAGTTATTCTAGCGGGAACTACGAGCAGTACTTC